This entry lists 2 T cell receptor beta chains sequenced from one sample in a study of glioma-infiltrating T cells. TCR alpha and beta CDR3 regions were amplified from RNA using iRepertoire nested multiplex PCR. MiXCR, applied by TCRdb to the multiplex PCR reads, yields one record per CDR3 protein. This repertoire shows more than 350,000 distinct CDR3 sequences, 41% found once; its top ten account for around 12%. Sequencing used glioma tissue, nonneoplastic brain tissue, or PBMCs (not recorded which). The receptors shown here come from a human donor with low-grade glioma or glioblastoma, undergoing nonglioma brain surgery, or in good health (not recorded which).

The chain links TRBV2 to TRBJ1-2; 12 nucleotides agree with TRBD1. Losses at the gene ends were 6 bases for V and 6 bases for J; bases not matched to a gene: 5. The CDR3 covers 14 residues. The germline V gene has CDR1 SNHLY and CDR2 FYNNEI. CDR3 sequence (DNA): TGTGCCAGCAGACCGGGACAGGGGGCGAATGGCTACACCTTC. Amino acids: CASRPGQGANGYTF.

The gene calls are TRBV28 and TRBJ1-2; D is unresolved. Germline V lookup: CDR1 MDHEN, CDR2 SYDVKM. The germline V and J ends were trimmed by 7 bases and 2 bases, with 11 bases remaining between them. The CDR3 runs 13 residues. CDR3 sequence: CASNIPGNYGYTF. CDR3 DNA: TGTGCCAGCAATATCCCAGGAAACTATGGCTACACCTTC.